These T cell receptor beta chains were read from a single sample in a study of T cell responses to AZD1222 COVID-19 vaccine. The method was immunoSEQ multiplex PCR; TCRdb's version includes in-frame clones alone and lacks a portion of them. The data contain approximately 17,000 clones, 60% to 85% of them singletons. This specimen was peripheral blood, taken 28 days after the second AZD1222 dose. The receptors were gathered from an adult who received the AZD1222 COVID-19 vaccine. CDR3s include the opening cysteine and the closing phenylalanine or tryptophan.

>TRBJ2-2|TRBV4-1
CASRPGNTGELFF
>TRBJ2-2|TRBV18
CASSNGPPDTGELFF
>TRBJ2-2|TRBV19
CASSIGQGAAGELFF
>TRBJ1-5|TRBV6-2/TRBV6-3
CASSYLGNQPQHF
>TRBJ1-6|TRBV20-1
CSASPEAPSSYNSPLHF
>TRBJ1-1|TRBV10-1
CASSPGNTEAFF
>TRBJ1-5|TRBV20-1
CSASDVGTESNQPQHF
>TRBJ2-7|TRBV7-2
CASSLLPRTQTYEQYF
>TRBJ2-7|TRBV5-6
CASSSSAVSYEQYF
>TRBJ1-2|TRBV12-3/TRBV12-4
CASSFTASAGYTF
>TRBJ1-1|TRBV9
CASSVASGVNTEAFF
>TRBJ2-7|TRBV6-2/TRBV6-3
CASSDMGLHEQYF
>TRBJ2-2|TRBV3-1/TRBV3-2
CASSQEWSASGVLTGELFF
>TRBJ2-7|TRBV12-5
CASGSGASGGAEEQYF
>TRBJ1-2|TRBV6-5
CASSYSRTGHGYTF
>TRBJ2-1|TRBV6-5
CASRRLDYEQFF
>TRBJ2-1|TRBV9
CASSVGPRDWSYNEQFF
>TRBJ2-7|TRBV4-1
CASSQERQGHEQYF
>TRBJ2-7|TRBV2
CASSEKTIYEQYF
>TRBJ1-2|TRBV7-2
CASSLTGGTGYTF
>TRBJ1-6|TRBV28
CASSLGRSPLHF
>TRBJ1-1|TRBV29-1
CSVRQNEAFF